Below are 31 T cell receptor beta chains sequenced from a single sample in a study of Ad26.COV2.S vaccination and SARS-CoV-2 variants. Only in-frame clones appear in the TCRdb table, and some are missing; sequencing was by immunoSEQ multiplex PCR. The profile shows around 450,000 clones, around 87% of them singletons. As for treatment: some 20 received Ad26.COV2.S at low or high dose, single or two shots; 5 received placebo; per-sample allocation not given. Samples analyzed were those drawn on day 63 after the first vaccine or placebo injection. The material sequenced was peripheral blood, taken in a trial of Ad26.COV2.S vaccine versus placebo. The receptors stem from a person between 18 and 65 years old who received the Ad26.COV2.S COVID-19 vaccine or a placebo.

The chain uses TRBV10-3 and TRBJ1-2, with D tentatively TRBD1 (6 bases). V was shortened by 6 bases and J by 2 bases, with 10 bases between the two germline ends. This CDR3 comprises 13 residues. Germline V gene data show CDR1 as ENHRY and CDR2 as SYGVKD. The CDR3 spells CAIRGTYNYGYTF. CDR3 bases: TGTGCCATCAGGGGGACATACAACTATGGCTACACCTTC.

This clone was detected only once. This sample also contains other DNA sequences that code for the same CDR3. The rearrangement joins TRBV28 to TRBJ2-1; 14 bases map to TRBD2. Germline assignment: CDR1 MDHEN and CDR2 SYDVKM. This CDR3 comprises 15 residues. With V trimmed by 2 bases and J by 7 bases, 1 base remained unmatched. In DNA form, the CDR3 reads TGTGCCAGCAGTTTAGGACTAGCGGGGGGAAATGAGCAGTTCTTC. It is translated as CASSLGLAGGNEQFF.

The CDR3 DNA is TGTGCCAGCAGCGTAGCTGAGGGAAGCTCCTACAATGAGCAGTTCTTC. It specifies CASSVAEGSSYNEQFF. The genes are TRBV9 and TRBJ2-1, with D perhaps matching TRBD2 (5 bases). V gave up 0 bases and J gave up 0 bases, with 10 bases separating them. Per the germline V gene, CDR1 is SGDLS and CDR2 is YYNGEE. The CDR3 totals 16 residues.

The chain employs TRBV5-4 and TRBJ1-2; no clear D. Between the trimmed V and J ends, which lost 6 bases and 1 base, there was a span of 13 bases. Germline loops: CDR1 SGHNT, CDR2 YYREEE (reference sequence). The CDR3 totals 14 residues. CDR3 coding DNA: TGTGCCAGCACTGGGGTGGGGTATAACTATGGCTACACCTTC. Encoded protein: CASTGVGYNYGYTF.

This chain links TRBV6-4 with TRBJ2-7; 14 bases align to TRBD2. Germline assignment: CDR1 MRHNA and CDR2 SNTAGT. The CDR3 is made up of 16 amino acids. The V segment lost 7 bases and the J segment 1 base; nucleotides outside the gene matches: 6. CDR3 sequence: CASTEGLAGGSYEQYF. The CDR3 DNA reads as TGTGCCAGCACCGAAGGACTAGCGGGGGGATCCTACGAGCAGTACTTC.

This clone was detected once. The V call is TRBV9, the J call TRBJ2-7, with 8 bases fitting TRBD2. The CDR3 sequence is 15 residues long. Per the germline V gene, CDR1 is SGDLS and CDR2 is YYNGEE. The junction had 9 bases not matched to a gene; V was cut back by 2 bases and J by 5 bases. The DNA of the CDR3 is TGTGCCAGCAGCGTTGGGACTAGTAAGGGTCACGAGCAGTACTTC. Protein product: CASSVGTSKGHEQYF.

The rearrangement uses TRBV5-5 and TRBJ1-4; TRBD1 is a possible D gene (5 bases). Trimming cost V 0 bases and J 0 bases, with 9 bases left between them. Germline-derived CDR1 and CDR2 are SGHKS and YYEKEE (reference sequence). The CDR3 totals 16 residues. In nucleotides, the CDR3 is TGTGCCAGCAGCTTGGGGCAGGGTTCAACTAATGAAAAACTGTTTTTT. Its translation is CASSLGQGSTNEKLFF.

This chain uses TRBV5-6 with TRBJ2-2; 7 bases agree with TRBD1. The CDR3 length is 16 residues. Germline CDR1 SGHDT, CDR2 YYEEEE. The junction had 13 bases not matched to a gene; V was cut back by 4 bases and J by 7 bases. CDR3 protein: CASSEGTAPRYGELFF. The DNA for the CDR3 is TGTGCCAGCAGCGAAGGGACAGCCCCACGGTACGGGGAGCTGTTTTTT.

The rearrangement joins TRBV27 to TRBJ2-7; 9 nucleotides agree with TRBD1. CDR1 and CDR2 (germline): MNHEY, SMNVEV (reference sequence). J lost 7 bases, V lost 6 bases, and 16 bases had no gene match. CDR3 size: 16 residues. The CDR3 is CASSPSPTGGGKEQYF. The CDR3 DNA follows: TGTGCCAGCAGCCCCTCTCCGACAGGGGGGGGGAAGGAGCAGTACTTC.

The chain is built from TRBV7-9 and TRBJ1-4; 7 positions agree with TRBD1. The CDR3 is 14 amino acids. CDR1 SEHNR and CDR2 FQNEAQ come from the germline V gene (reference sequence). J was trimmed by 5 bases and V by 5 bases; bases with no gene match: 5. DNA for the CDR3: TGTGCCAGCAGCCCGGGACAGCTCAATGAAAAACTGTTTTTT. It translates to CASSPGQLNEKLFF.

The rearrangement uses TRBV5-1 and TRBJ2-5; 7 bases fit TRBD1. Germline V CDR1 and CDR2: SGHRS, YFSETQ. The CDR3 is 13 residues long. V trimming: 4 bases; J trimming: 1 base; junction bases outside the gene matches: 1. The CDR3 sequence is CASSRDSQETQYF. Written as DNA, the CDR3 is TGCGCCAGCAGCAGGGACAGCCAAGAGACCCAGTACTTC.

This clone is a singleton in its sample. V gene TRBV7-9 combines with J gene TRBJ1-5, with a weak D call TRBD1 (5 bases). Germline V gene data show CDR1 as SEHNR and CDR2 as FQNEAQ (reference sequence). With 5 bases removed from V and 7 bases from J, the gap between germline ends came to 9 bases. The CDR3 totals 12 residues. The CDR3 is CASSPDSQPQHF. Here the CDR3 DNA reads TGTGCCAGCAGCCCCGACAGCCAGCCCCAGCATTTT.

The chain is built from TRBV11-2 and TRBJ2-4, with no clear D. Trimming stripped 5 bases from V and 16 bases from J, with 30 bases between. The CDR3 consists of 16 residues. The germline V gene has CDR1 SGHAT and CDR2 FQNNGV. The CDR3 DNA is TGTGCCAGCAGCGACACGCAGGCCCCTACCACCTCCGGGCGATACTTC. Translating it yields CASSDTQAPTTSGRYF.

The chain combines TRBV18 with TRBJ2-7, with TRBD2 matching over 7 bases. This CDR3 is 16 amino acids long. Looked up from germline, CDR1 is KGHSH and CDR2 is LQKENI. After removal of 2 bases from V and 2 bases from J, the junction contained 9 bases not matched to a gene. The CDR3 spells CASSPNGWGGAYEQYF. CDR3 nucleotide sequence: TGTGCCAGCTCACCAAACGGATGGGGGGGGGCCTACGAGCAGTACTTC.

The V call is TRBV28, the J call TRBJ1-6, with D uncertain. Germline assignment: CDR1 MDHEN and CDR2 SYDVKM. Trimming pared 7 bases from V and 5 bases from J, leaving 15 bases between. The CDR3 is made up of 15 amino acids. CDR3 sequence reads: CASTLHRANNSPLHF. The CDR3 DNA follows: TGTGCCAGCACTCTACACAGAGCAAATAATTCACCCCTCCACTTT.

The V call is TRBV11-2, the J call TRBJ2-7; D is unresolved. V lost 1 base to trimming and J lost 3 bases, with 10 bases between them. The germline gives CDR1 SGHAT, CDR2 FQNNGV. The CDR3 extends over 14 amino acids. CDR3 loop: CASSLVSTLYEQYF. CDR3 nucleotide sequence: TGTGCCAGCAGCTTAGTCTCAACCCTCTACGAGCAGTACTTC. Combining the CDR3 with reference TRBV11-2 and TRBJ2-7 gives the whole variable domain EAGVAQSPRYKIIEKRQSVAFWCNPISGHATLYWYQQILGQGPKLLIQFQNNGVVDDSQLPKDRFSAERLKGVDSTLKIQPAKLEDSAVYLCASSLVSTLYEQYFGPGTRLTVT.

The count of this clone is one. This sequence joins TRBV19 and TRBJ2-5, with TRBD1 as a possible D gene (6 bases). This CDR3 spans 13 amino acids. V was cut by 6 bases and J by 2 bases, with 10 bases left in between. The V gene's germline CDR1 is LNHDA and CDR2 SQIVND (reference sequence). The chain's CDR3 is CASRAGQQETQYF. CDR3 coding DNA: TGTGCCAGTAGGGCTGGACAGCAAGAGACCCAGTACTTC.

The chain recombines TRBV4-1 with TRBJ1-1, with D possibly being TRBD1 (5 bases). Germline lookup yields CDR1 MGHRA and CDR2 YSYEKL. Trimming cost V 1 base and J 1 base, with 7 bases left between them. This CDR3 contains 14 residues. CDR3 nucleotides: TGCGCCAGCAGCCAAGTCCAGGGGAACACTGAAGCTTTCTTT. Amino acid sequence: CASSQVQGNTEAFF.

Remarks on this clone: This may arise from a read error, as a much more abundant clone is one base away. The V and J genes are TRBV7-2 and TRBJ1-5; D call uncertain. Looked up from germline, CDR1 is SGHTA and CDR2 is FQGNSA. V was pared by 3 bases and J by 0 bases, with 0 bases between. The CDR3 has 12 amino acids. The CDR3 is CASSFSNQPQHF. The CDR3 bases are TGTGCCAGCAGCTTTAGCAATCAGCCCCAGCATTTT.

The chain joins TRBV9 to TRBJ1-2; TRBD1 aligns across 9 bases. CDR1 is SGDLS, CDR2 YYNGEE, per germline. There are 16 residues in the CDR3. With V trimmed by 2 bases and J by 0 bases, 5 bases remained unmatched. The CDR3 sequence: CASSVRWDRANYGYTF. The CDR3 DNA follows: TGTGCCAGCAGCGTGAGGTGGGACAGGGCTAACTATGGCTACACCTTC.

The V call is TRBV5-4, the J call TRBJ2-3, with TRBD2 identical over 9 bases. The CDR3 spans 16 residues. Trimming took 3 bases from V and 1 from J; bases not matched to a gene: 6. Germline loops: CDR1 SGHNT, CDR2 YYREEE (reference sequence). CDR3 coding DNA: TGTGCCAGCAGCTCCGGAGTAGCGGGGGGCACAGATACGCAGTATTTT. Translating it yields CASSSGVAGGTDTQYF.

DNA for the CDR3: TGTGCCAGCAGCTCCCCAAGTGGACAGGGGGGCGAGCAGTACTTC. It specifies CASSSPSGQGGEQYF. V gene TRBV13 combines with J gene TRBJ2-7; 10 positions agree with TRBD1. Germline V gives CDR1 PRHDT, CDR2 FYEKMQ (reference sequence). The CDR3 consists of 15 residues. J gave up 6 bases and V 4 bases, and 9 bases lay outside the gene matches.

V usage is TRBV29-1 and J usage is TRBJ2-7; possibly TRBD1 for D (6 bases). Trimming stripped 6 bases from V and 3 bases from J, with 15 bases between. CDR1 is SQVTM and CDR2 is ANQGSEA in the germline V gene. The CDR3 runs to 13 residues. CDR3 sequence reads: CSVDPGAGYEQYF. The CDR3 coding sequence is TGCAGCGTAGATCCAGGGGCAGGCTACGAGCAGTACTTC.

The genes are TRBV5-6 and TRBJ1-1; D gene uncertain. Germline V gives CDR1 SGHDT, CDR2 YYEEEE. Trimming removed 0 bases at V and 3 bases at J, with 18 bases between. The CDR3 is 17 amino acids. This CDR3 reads CASSLAFPQIGDTEAFF. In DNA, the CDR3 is TGTGCCAGCAGCTTGGCATTTCCACAGATTGGGGACACTGAAGCTTTCTTT.

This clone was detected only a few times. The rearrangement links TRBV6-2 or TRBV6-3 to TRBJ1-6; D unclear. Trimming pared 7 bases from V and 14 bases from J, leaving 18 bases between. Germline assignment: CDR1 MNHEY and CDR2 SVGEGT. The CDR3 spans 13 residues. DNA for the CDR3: TGTGCCAGCACCCCCTTCAGTCTCGGCACCCTCCACTTT. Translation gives CASTPFSLGTLHF.

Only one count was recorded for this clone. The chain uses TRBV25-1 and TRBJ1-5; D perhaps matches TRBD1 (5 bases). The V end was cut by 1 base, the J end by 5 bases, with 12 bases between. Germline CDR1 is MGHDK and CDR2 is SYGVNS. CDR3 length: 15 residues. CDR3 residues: CASSELGAGDQPQHF. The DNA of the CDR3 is TGTGCCAGCAGTGAATTAGGGGCGGGAGATCAGCCCCAGCATTTT.

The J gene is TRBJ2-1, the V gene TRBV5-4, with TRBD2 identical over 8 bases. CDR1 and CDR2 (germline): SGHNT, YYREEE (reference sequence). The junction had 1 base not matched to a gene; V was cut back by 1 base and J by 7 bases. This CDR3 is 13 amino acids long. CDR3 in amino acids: CASSLPGGNEQFF. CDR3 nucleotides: TGTGCCAGCAGCTTGCCGGGGGGGAATGAGCAGTTCTTC.

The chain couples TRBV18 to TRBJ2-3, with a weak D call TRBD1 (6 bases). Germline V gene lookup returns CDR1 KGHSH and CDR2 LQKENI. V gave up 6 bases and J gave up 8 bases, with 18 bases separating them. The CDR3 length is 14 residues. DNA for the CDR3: TGTGCCAGCTCCCAGGCCTGGGGCAGGGGTACGCAGTATTTT. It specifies CASSQAWGRGTQYF.

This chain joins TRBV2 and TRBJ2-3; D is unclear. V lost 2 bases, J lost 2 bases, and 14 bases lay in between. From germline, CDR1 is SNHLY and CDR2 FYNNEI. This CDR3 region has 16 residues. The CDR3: CASSEPYQTPTDTQYF. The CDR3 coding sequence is TGTGCCAGCAGTGAACCTTATCAGACCCCCACAGATACGCAGTATTTT.

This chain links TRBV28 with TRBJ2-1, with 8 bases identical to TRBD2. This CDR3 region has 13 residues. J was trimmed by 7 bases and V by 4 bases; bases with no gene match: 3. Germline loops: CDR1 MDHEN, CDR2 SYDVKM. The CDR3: CASSSGGRNEQFF. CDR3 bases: TGTGCCAGCAGTTCGGGGGGGCGTAATGAGCAGTTCTTC. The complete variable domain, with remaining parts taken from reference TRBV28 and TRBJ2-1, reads DVKVTQSSRYLVKRTGEKVFLECVQDMDHENMFWYRQDPGLGLRLIYFSYDVKMKEKGDIPEGYSVSREKKERFSLILESASTNQTSMYLCASSSGGRNEQFFGPGTRLTVL.

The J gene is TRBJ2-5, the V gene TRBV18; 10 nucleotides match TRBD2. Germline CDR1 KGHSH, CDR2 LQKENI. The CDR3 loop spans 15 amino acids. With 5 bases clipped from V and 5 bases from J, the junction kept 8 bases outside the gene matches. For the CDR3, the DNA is TGTGCCAGCTCATCAAGCGGGGGGGTTTTCGAGACCCAGTACTTC. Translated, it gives CASSSSGGVFETQYF.